The clone carrying this T cell receptor (beta chain) occurred a few times. Its antigen is not known. The sample originates from a study of T-cell memory formation after mild COVID-19. Findings and limits, study-wide: Certain responding clones were present in pre-infection memory, suggesting participation of cross-reactive memory.

V was trimmed by 4 bases and J by 2 bases, leaving 20 bases between them. Germline CDR1 and CDR2: LGHDT and YNNKEL (reference sequence). CDR3 length equals 18 residues. MiXCR, run by TCRdb on the 5' RACE reads, gives a single entry per CDR3 protein. The table includes 560,000 or so distinct CDR3 sequences, roughly a sixth detected once. The V and J genes are TRBV3-1 and TRBJ2-2, with D possibly being TRBD1 (5 bases). Source material: PBMCs or a T cell subset sorted from them (not recorded which). This receptor was obtained from an adult woman who had mild COVID-19 (a few samples of this study predate the infection). Cell type and time point are not known. The CDR3 sequence: CASSPPRVTVINTGELFF. The CDR3 DNA is TGTGCCAGCAGCCCTCCTAGGGTGACAGTTATAAACACCGGGGAGCTGTTTTTT.